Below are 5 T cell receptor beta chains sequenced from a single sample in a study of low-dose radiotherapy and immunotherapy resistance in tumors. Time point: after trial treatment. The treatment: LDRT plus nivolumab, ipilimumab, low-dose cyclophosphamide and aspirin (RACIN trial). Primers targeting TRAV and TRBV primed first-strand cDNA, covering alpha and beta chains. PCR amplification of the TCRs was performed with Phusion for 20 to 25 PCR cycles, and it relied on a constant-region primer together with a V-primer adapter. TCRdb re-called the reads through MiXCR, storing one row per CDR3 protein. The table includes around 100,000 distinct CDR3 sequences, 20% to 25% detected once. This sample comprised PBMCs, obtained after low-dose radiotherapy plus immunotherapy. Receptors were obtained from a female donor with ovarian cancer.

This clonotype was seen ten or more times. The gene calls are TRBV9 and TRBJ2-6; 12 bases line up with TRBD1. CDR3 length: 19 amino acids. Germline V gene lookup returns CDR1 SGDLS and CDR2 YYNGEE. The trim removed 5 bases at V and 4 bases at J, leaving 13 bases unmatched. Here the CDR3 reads CASSQRGGQGASGANVLTF. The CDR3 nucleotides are TGTGCCAGCAGTCAACGGGGGGGACAGGGGGCGTCAGGGGCCAACGTCCTGACTTTC.

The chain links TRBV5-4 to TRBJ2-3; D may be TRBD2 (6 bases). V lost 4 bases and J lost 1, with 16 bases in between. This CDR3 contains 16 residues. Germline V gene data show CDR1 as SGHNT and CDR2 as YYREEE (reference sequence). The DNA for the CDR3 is TGTGCCAGCAGCCGGGGATGGGGGGAGGGCACAGATACGCAGTATTTT. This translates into CASSRGWGEGTDTQYF.

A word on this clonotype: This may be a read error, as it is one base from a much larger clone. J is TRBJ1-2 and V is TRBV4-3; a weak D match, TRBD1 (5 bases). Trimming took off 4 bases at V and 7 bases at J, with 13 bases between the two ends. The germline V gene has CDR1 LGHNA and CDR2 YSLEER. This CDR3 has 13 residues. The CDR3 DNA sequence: TGCGCCAGCAGCCCGACAGAGCACTGTGGCTACACCTTC. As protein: CASSPTEHCGYTF.

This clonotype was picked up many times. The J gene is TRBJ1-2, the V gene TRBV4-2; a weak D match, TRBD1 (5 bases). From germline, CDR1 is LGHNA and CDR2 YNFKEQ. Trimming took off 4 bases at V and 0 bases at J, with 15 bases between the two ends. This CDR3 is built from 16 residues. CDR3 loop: CASSRTQAGSNYGYTF. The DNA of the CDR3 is TGTGCCAGCAGCCGCACGCAGGCAGGGTCTAACTATGGCTACACCTTC.

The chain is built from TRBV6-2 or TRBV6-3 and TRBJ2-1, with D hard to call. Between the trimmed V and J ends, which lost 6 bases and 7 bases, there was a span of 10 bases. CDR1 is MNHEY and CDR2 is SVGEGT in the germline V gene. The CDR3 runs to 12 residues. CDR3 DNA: TGTGCCAGCAGAGGGTACGCGAATGAGCAGTTCTTC. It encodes CASRGYANEQFF.